This TCR beta chain stems from a study of T cells after yellow fever vaccination. There are 14 residues in the CDR3. Trimming stripped 3 bases from V and 4 bases from J, with 12 bases between. TCRdb re-called the 5' RACE reads with MiXCR, one entry per CDR3 protein. The repertoire holds 200,000 to 250,000 distinct CDR3 sequences, with 6.9% as singletons. The J gene is TRBJ2-5, the V gene TRBV12-3 or TRBV12-4; D tentatively fits TRBD1 or TRBD2 (6 bases each). Sequences were derived from CD4+ T cells sorted from PBMCs, sampled 15 days after the yellow fever booster vaccination. The origin of this receptor is a man younger than 45 who received the YFV17D yellow fever vaccine. The CDR3 DNA follows: TGTGCCAGCAGTTTGTGGGGGGCCCCAGAGACCCAGTACTTC. Its translation is CASSLWGAPETQYF.